These T cell receptor beta chains were read from a single sample in a study of identical twins. A single record per CDR3 protein comes from TCRdb applying MiXCR to the 5' RACE reads. This sample has 400,000 to 600,000 distinct CDR3 sequences, with approximately 20% found just once. This sample also belongs to another study, concerning yellow fever vaccine responses in identical twins.

Sequenced material: CD4+ T cells sorted from blood. All receptors come from a woman younger than 30 in good health. The CDR3 runs from the conserved cysteine through the conserved F or W. Clone size appears in some rows only: once, few, many, or a class for an expanded clone.

TRBV2,NA,TRBJ1-4,CASSSRTGNEKLFF
TRBV12-3/TRBV12-4,few,TRBJ1-1,CASSYSSTVRNTEAFF
TRBV28,NA,TRBJ2-4,CASSLAELNIQYF
TRBV6-4,few,TRBJ2-2,CASSDSGTGNTGELFF
TRBV3-1,NA,TRBJ2-3,CASSPFALAGADTQYF
TRBV7-2,NA,TRBJ2-2,CASSWKANANTGELFF
TRBV12-3/TRBV12-4,NA,TRBJ2-7,CASSFDRAGYEQYF
TRBV27,few,TRBJ2-2,CASGALWTALTGELFF
TRBV7-9,NA,TRBJ2-5,CASSLGLVETQYF
TRBV3-1,NA,TRBJ2-5,CASSQVFRIGETQYF
TRBV6-2/TRBV6-3,NA,TRBJ2-1,CASTPDLTLHNEQFF
TRBV5-1,NA,TRBJ2-3,CASRNRDRADTQYF
TRBV27,NA,TRBJ2-2,CASSSSSGGAGELFF
TRBV25-1,few,TRBJ2-1,CASSELVSNSGVEQFF
TRBV6-5,few,TRBJ2-7,CASSYQTSIYEQYF
TRBV5-1,few,TRBJ2-1,CASSSFYLVPNPNEQFF
TRBV5-1,NA,TRBJ2-1,CASSLGTGGDEQFF
TRBV3-1,few,TRBJ2-3,CASSHLLAGGSTDTQYF
TRBV10-3,NA,TRBJ2-1,CAIREPLAGTVNEQFF
TRBV15,NA,TRBJ2-2,CATSRDPAGLTGTGELFF
TRBV27,few,TRBJ2-3,CASSLVYSDTQYF
TRBV10-3,NA,TRBJ2-1,CAISPRSRDEQFF
TRBV28,NA,TRBJ2-7,CASSPPAGHSYEQYF
TRBV6-1,NA,TRBJ2-7,CASSEDAIYEQYF